The clone carrying this TCR beta chain was seen many times. Its antigen is not known. The data derive from a study of T cells in Graves' hyperthyroidism and ophthalmopathy. Study-wide points: Ophthalmopathy was identified by the model a median about seven months ahead of onset. Ophthalmopathy stood apart from stable hyperthyroidism in a 13 V-J model. Also found in blood were most expanded thyroid clonotypes above 0.001.

Per the germline V gene, CDR1 is MNHEY and CDR2 is SMNVEV (reference sequence). CDR3 length: 13 amino acids. Trimming removed 5 bases from V and 6 bases from J; junction bases left unmatched: 6. The CDR3 regions of TCR beta were amplified from RNA transcripts. First-round RT-PCR with HTBI primers amplified the TCR CDR3 region. TCRdb re-derived calls from the multiplex PCR reads in MiXCR, one entry per CDR3 protein. The table lists 300,000 to 450,000 distinct CDR3 sequences, around 18% of them singletons. V gene TRBV27 combines with J gene TRBJ2-7; 8 bases match TRBD1. Sequencing input: blood. This TCR was sampled from a woman between 35 and 50 years old with Graves' ophthalmopathy. The chain's CDR3 is CASSNLDRAEQYF. In DNA form, the CDR3 reads TGTGCCAGCAGTAACCTGGACAGGGCCGAGCAGTACTTC.